This record concerns one T cell receptor beta chain sequence. Template for every sorted-subset replicate PCR totaled 150 to 250 ng DNA, tens of thousands of T cell genomes. Sequencing was performed with immunoSEQ multiplex PCR; in TCRdb, only in-frame clones are kept and a portion is missing. The sample has around 690,000 clones, about 90% seen once. The sample originates from a study of shared clonotypes between healthy human individuals. From germline, CDR1 is MNHEY and CDR2 SMNVEV (reference sequence). The CDR3 has 16 residues. Losses at the gene ends were 6 bases for V and 3 bases for J; bases not matched to a gene: 10.

The sequenced sample was memory CD8+ T cells from PBMCs. Subset meaning: CD45RO+ cells pooled with CCR7-negative TemRA cells. V gene TRBV27 combines with J gene TRBJ2-1; 8 positions match TRBD2. This receptor was identified in a man between 18 and 35 years old in good health. Some clones in this sample may be carry-over from other donors' samples. CDR3: CASRVRLARGYNEQFF. The CDR3 DNA sequence: TGTGCCAGCAGGGTACGACTAGCGAGGGGCTACAATGAGCAGTTCTTC.